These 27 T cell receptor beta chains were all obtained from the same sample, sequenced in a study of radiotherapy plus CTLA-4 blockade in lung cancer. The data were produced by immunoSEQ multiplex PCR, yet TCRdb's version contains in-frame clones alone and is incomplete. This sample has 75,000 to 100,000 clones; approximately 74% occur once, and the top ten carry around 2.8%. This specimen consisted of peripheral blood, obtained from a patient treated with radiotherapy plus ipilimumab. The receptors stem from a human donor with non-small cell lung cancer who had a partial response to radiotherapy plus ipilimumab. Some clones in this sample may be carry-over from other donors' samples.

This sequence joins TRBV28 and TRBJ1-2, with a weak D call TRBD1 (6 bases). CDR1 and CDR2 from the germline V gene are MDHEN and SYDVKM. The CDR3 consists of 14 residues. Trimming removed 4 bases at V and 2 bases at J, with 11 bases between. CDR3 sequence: CASSSGGANYGYTF. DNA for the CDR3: TGTGCCAGCAGTTCGGGGGGCGCCAACTATGGCTACACCTTC.

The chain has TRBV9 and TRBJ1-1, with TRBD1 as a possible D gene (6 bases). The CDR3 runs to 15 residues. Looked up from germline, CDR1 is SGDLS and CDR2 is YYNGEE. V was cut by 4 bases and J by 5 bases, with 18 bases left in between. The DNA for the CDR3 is TGTGCCAGCAGCACAGGACAGTTGGATAAAACTGAAGCTTTCTTT. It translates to CASSTGQLDKTEAFF.

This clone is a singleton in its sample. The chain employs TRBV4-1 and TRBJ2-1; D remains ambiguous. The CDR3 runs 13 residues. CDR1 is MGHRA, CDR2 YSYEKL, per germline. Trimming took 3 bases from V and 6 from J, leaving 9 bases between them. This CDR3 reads CASSHAGFNEQFF. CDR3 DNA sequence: TGCGCCAGCAGCCATGCCGGTTTCAATGAGCAGTTCTTC.

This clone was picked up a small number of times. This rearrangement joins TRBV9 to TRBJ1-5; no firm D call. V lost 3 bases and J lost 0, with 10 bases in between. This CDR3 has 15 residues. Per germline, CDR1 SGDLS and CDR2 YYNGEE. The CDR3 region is CASSAAGSSNQPQHF. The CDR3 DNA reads TGTGCCAGCAGCGCAGCCGGGTCTAGCAATCAGCCCCAGCATTTT.

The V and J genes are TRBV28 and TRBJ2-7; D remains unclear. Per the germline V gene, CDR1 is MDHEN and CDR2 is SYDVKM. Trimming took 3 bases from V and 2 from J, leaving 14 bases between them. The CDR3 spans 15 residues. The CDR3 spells CASSLRPFTPYEQYF. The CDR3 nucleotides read TGTGCCAGCAGTTTGCGGCCCTTCACTCCCTACGAGCAGTACTTC.

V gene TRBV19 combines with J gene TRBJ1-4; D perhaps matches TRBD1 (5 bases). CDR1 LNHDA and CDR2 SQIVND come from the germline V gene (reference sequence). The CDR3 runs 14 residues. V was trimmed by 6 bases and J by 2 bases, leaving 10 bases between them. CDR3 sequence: CASRDTRTNEKLFF. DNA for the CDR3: TGTGCCAGTAGGGACACGCGCACTAATGAAAAACTGTTTTTT.

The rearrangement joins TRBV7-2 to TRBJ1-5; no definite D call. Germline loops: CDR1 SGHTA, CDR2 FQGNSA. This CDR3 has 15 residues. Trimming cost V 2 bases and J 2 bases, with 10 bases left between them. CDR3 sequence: CASSLRGGGNQPQHF. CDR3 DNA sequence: TGTGCCAGCAGCTTACGAGGAGGCGGCAATCAGCCCCAGCATTTT.

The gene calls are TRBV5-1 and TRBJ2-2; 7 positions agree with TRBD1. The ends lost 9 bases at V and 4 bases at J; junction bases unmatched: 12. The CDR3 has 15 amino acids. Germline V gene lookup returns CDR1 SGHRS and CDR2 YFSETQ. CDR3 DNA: TGCGCCACCAGAAGGACAGGAGGCTTCACCGGGGAGCTGTTTTTT. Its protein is CATRRTGGFTGELFF.

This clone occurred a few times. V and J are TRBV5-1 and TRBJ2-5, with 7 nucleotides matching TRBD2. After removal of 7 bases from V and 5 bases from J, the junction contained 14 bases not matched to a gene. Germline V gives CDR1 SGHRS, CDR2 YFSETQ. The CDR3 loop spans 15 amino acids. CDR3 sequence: CASGPGLTGRETQYF. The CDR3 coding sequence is TGCGCCAGCGGCCCGGGCCTCACCGGGAGGGAGACCCAGTACTTC.

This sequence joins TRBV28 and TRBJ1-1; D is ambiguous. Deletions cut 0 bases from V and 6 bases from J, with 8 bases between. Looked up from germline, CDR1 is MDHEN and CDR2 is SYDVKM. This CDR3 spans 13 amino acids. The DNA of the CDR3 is TGTGCCAGCAGTTTATGGACAATCGCTGAAGCTTTCTTT. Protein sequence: CASSLWTIAEAFF.

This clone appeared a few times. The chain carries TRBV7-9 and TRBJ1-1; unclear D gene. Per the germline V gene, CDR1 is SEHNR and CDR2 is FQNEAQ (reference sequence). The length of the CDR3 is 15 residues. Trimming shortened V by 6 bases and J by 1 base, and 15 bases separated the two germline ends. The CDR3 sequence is CASRLNSRQNTEAFF. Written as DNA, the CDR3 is TGTGCCAGCAGGCTAAACAGTCGGCAGAACACTGAAGCTTTCTTT. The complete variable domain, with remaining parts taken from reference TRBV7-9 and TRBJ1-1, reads DTGVSQNPRHKITKRGQNVTFRCDPISEHNRLYWYRQTLGQGPEFLTYFQNEAQLEKSRLLSDRFSAERPKGSFSTLEIQRTEQGDSAMYLCASRLNSRQNTEAFFGQGTRLTVV.

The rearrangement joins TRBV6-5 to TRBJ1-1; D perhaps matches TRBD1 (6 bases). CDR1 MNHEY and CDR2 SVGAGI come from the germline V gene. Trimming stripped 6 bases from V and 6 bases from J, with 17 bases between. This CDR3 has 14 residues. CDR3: CASSSDRTDPEAFF. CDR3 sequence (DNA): TGTGCCAGCAGCTCCGACAGGACAGATCCTGAAGCTTTCTTT.

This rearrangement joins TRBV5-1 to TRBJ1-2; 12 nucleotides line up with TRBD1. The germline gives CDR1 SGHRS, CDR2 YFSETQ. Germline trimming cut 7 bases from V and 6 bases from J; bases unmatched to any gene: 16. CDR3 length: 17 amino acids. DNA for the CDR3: TGCGCCAGCCGACCGGGACAGGGGGCGCTGGGGTCTCATGGCTACACCTTC. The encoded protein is CASRPGQGALGSHGYTF.

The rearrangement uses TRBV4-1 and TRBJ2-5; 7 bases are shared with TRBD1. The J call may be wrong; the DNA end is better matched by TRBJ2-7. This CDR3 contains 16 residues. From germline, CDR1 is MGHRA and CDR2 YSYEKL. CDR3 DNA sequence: TGCGCCAGCAGCCCACGAGACAGGGCTAGCTCCTACGAGCAGTACTTC. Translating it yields CASSPRDRASSYEQYF.

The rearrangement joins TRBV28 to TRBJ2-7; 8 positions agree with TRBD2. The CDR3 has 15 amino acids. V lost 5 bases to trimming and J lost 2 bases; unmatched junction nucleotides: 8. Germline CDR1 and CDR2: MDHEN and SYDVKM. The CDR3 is CASSILAGGPYEQYF. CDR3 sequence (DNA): TGTGCCAGCAGTATCCTGGCGGGGGGACCCTACGAGCAGTACTTC.

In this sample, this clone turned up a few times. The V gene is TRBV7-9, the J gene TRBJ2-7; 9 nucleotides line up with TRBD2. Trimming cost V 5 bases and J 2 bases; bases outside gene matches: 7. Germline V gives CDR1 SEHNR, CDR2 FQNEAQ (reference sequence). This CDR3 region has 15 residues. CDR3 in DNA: TGTGCCAGCAGCCCGCGACTAGCGGCCACCTACGAGCAGTACTTC. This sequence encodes CASSPRLAATYEQYF.

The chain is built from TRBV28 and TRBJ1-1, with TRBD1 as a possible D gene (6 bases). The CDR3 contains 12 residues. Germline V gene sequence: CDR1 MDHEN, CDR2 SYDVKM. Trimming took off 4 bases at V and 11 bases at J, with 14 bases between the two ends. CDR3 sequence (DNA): TGTGCCAGCAGTTCCCGCCCCACAGGGGCTTTCTTT. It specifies CASSSRPTGAFF.

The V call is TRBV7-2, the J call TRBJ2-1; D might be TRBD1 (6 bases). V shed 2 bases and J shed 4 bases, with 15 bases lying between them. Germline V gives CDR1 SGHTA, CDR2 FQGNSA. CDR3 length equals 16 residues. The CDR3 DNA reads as TGTGCCAGCAGCTTACCCGGACAGATTTTATACAATGAGCAGTTCTTC. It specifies CASSLPGQILYNEQFF.

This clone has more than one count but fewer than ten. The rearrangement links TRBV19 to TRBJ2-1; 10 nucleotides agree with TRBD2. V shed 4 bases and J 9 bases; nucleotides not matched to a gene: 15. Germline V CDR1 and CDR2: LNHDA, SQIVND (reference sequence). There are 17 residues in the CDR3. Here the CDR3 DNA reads TGTGCCAGTAGTAAAAGACTAGCGGGTGCAGTGTTGATTGAGCAGTTCTTC. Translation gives CASSKRLAGAVLIEQFF.

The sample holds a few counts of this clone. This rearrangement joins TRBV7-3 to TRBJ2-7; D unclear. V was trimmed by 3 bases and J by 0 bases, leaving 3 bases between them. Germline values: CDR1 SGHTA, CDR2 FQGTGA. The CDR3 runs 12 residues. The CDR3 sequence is CASSFSSYEQYF. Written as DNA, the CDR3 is TGTGCCAGCAGCTTCAGCTCCTACGAGCAGTACTTC.

This CDR3 is CASSVGPAASTDTQYF. The CDR3, as DNA: TGTGCCAGCAGCGTAGGCCCAGCGGCTAGCACAGATACGCAGTATTTT. The V call is TRBV9, the J call TRBJ2-3; TRBD2 might be the D (5 bases). The CDR3 has 16 residues. Looked up from germline, CDR1 is SGDLS and CDR2 is YYNGEE. V gave up 0 bases and J gave up 0 bases, with 11 bases separating them.

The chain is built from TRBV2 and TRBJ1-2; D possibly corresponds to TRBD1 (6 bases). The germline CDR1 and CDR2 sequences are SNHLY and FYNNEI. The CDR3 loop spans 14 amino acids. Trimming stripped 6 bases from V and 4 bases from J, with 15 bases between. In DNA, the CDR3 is TGTGCCAGCAGCCCTATCTCCAGGGGCTATGGCTACACCTTC. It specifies CASSPISRGYGYTF.

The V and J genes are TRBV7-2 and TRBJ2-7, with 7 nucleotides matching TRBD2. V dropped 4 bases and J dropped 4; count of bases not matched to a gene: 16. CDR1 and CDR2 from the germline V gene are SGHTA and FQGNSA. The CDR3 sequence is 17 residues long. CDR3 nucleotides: TGTGCCAGCAGCTCTAGTGGGAACGGCGGGAGTCGGTACGAGCAGTACTTC. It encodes CASSSSGNGGSRYEQYF.

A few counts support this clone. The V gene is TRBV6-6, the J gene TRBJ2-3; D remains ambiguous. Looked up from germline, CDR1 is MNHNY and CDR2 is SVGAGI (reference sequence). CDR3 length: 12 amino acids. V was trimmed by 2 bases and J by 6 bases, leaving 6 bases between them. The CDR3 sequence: CASSYLSDTQYF. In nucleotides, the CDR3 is TGTGCCAGCAGTTACCTCAGTGATACGCAGTATTTT.

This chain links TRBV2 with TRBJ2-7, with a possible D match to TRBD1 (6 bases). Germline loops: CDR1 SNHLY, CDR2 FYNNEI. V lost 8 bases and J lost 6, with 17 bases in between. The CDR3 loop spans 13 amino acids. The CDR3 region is CASATGHFSEQYF. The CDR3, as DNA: TGTGCCAGCGCCACAGGGCATTTTAGCGAGCAGTACTTC. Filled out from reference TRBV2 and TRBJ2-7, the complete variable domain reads EPEVTQTPSHQVTQMGQEVILRCVPISNHLYFYWYRQILGQKVEFLVSFYNNEISEKSEIFDDQFSVERPDGSNFTLKIRSTKLEDSAMYFCASATGHFSEQYFGPGTRLTVT.

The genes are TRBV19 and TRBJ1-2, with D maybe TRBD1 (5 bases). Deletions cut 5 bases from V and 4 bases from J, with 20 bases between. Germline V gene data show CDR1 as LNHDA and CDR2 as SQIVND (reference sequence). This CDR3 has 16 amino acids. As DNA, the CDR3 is TGTGCCAGTAGTGCCCGCGGGGACGGAAGACCCTATGGCTACACCTTC. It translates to CASSARGDGRPYGYTF.

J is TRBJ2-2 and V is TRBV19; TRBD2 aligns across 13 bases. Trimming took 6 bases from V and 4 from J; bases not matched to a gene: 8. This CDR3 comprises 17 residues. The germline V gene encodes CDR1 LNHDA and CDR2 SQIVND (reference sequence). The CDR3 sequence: CASSPLLAGGPTGELFF. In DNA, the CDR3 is TGTGCCAGTAGCCCGCTACTAGCGGGAGGGCCCACCGGGGAGCTGTTTTTT.